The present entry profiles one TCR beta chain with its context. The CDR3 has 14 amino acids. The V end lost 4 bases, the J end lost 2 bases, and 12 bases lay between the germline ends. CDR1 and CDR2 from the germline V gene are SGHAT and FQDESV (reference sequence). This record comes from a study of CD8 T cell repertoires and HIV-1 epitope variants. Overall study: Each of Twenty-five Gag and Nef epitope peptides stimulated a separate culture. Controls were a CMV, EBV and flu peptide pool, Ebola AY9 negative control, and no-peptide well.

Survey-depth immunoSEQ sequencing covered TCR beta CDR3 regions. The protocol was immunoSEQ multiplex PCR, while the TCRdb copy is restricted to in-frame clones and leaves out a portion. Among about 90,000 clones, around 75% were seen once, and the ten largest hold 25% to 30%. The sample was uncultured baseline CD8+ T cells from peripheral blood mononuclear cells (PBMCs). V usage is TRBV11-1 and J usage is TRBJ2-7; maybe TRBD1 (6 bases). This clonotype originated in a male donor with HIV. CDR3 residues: CASSYGRGAYEQYF. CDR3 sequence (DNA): TGTGCCAGCAGCTATGGCAGGGGCGCCTACGAGCAGTACTTC.